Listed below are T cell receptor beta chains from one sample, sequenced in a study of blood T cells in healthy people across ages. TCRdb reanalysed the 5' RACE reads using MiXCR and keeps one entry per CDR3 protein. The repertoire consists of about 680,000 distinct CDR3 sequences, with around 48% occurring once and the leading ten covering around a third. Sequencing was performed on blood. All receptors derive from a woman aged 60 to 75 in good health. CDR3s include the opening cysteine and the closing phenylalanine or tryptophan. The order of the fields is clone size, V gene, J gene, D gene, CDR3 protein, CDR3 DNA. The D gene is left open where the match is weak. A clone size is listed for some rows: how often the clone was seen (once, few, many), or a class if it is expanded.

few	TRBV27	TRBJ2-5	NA	CASSYSSVPGEQETQYF	TGTGCCAGCAGTTATAGTTCCGTGCCAGGGGAACAAGAGACCCAGTACTTC
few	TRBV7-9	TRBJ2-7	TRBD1	CASSLGQGQNYEQYF	TGTGCCAGCAGCTTAGGACAGGGCCAAAACTACGAGCAGTACTTC
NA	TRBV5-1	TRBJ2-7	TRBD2	CASSPQQGLADYDQYF	TGCGCCAGCAGCCCGCAACAGGGACTAGCGGACTACGATCAGTACTTC
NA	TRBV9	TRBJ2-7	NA	CASSTDLRPYEQYF	TGTGCCAGCAGCACCGACCTGAGGCCCTACGAGCAGTACTTC
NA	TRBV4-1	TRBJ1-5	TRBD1	CASSQGDRGGNQPQHF	TGCGCCAGCAGCCAAGGGGACAGGGGTGGCAATCAGCCCCAGCATTTT
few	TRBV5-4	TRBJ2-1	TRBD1	CASVLRDRSSNEQFF	TGTGCCAGCGTACTAAGGGACAGGAGTTCGAATGAGCAGTTCTTC
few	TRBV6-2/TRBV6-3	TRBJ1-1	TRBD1	CASTSTGAFTEAFF	TGTGCCAGCACCTCGACAGGGGCTTTTACTGAAGCTTTCTTT
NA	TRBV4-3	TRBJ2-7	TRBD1	CASSFGYGTDSYEQYF	TGCGCCAGCAGTTTTGGGTACGGGACAGACTCCTACGAGCAGTACTTC
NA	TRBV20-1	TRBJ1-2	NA	CSASKTGGGSQGYTF	TGCAGTGCTAGTAAAACGGGGGGAGGTTCTCAGGGCTACACCTTC
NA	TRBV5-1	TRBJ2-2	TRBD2	CASSGEGRVAGELFF	TGCGCCAGCAGCGGGGAGGGCCGAGTCGCCGGGGAGCTGTTTTTT
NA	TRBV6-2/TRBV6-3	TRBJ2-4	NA	CASSARRSAKNIQYF	TGTGCCAGCAGCGCGAGGCGTTCAGCCAAAAACATTCAGTACTTC
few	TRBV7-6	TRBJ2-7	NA	CASSLGSDNEQYF	TGTGCCAGCAGCTTAGGGTCAGACAATGAGCAGTACTTC
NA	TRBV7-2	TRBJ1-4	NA	CASSSLRGREKLFF	TGTGCCAGCAGCTCGCTCCGGGGAAGGGAGAAACTGTTTTTT
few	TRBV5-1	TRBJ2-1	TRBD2	CASSHSGTSAYNEQFF	TGCGCCAGCAGCCACTCCGGGACTAGCGCTTACAATGAGCAGTTCTTC
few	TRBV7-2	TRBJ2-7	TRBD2	CASSLVTSVREQYF	TGTGCCAGCAGCTTAGTCACTAGCGTACGTGAGCAGTACTTC
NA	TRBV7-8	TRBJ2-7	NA	CASSLDPPRGPSEQYF	TGTGCCAGCAGCTTAGATCCACCCAGGGGACCGTCCGAGCAGTACTTC
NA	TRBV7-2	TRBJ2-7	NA	CTSRPGFPYEQYF	TGTACCAGCAGGCCGGGATTCCCCTACGAGCAGTACTTC
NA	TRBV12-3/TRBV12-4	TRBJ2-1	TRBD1	CASSLRGLLFNEQFF	TGTGCCAGCAGTCTGAGGGGGCTCCTTTTCAATGAGCAGTTCTTC
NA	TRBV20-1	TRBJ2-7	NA	CSARRDRTYEQYF	TGCAGTGCACGACGGGACCGAACCTACGAGCAGTACTTC
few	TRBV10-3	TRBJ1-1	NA	CAISDKVARENTEAFF	TGTGCCATCAGTGATAAGGTTGCCCGAGAGAACACTGAAGCTTTCTTT
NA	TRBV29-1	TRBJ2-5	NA	CSVETLVRVVAPQYF	TGCAGCGTTGAAACCTTAGTGCGGGTAGTGGCGCCCCAGTACTTC
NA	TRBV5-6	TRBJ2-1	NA	CASACGGSSYNEQFF	TGTGCCAGCGCTTGCGGCGGAAGCTCCTACAATGAGCAGTTCTTC
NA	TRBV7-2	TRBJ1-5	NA	CASNYSPSNQPQQF	TGTGCCAGCAATTATTCGCCTAGCAATCAGCCCCAGCAATTT
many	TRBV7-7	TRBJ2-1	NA	CASSLNSGYNEQFF	TGTGCCAGCAGCTTAAATTCGGGCTACAATGAGCAGTTCTTC
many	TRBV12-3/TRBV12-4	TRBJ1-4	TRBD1	CASSLRQGRFWSEKLFF	TGTGCCAGCAGTTTGAGACAGGGGAGGTTTTGGAGTGAAAAACTGTTTTTT
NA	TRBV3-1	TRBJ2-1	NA	CASSRDVSGTQFF	TGTGCCAGCAGCCGAGATGTGTCAGGGACCCAGTTCTTC
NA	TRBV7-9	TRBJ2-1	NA	CASSSDGGLNEQFF	TGTGCCAGCAGCAGCGACGGGGGCCTCAATGAGCAGTTCTTC
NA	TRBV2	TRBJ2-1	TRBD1	CASSEALGAGGSYNEQFF	TGTGCCAGCAGTGAAGCGCTCGGGGCAGGGGGCTCCTACAATGAGCAGTTCTTC
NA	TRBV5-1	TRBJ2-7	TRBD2	CASSPGGTISYEQYF	TGCGCCAGCAGCCCGGGGGGGACCATCTCCTACGAGCAGTACTTC
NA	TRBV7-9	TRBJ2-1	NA	CASSITAGTYNEQFF	TGTGCCAGCAGCATCACGGCAGGCACCTACAATGAGCAGTTCTTC
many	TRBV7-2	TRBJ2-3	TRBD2	CASSMMKGSGREDTQYF	TGTGCCAGCAGCATGATGAAAGGTAGCGGGAGAGAAGATACGCAGTATTTT
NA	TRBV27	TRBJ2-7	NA	CARQTGSSYEQYF	TGTGCCAGACAAACAGGGAGCTCCTACGAGCAGTACTTC
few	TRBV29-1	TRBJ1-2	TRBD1	CSVEGDRNNYGYTF	TGCAGCGTTGAAGGGGACAGGAATAACTATGGCTACACCTTC
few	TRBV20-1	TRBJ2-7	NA	CSAQGYEQYF	TGCAGTGCGCAGGGATACGAGCAGTACTTC
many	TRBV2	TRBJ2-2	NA	CASSEARANTGELFF	TGTGCCAGCAGTGAAGCGCGTGCGAACACCGGGGAGCTGTTTTTT
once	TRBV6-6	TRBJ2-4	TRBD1	CASSYDRGNIQYF	TGTGCCAGCAGTTACGACAGGGGGAACATTCAGTACTTC
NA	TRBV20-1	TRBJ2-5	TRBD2	CSAAGGRETQYF	TGCAGTGCCGCGGGAGGGAGAGAGACCCAGTACTTC
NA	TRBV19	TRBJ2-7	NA	CASSIGGFGYEQYF	TGTGCCAGTAGTATAGGCGGTTTCGGGTACGAGCAGTACTTC
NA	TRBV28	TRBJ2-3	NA	CASTLNTDTQYF	TGTGCCAGCACCTTGAACACAGATACGCAGTATTTT
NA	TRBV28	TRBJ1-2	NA	CASSFLGSGYTF	TGTGCCAGCAGTTTCTTGGGAAGTGGCTACACCTTC
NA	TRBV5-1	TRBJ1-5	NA	CASSLMGSNQPQHF	TGCGCCAGCAGCTTGATGGGTTCCAATCAGCCCCAGCATTTT
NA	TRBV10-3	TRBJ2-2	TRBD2	CAISAPPLGLAGSGELFF	TGTGCCATCAGTGCTCCCCCCCTGGGACTAGCGGGATCCGGGGAGCTGTTTTTT
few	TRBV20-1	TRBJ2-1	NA	CSATPNTNEQFF	TGCAGTGCAACTCCCAATACCAATGAGCAGTTCTTC
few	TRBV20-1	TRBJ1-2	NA	CSATQTFYGYTF	TGCAGTGCTACGCAGACTTTCTATGGCTACACCTTC
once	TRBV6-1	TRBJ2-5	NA	CASSAVQETQYF	TGTGCCAGCAGTGCAGTCCAAGAGACCCAGTACTTC
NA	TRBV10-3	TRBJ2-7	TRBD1	CAISDPPGQGFFEQYF	TGTGCCATCAGTGATCCACCGGGACAGGGCTTTTTCGAGCAGTACTTC
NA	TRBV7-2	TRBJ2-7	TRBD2	CASSFTSGRAVREQYF	TGTGCCAGCAGCTTTACTAGCGGGAGGGCAGTGAGGGAGCAGTACTTC
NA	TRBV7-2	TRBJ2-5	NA	CASSLFRVGETQYF	TGTGCCAGCAGCTTATTTAGGGTTGGTGAGACCCAGTACTTC
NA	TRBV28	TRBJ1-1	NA	CASRPGTLDGTEAFF	TGTGCCAGCAGGCCAGGGACCCTTGACGGCACTGAAGCTTTCTTT
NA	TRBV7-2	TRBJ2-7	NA	CASSLIKAGSYEQYF	TGTGCCAGCAGTTTAATAAAGGCAGGGTCCTACGAGCAGTACTTC
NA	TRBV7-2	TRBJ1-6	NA	CATQDYNSPLHF	TGTGCCACGCAGGACTATAATTCACCCCTCCACTTT
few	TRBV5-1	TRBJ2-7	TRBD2	CASRPDLAGGSKQYF	TGCGCCAGCAGACCCGACCTAGCGGGAGGGTCCAAGCAGTACTTC
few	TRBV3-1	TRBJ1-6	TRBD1	CASSSGTGGSPLHF	TGTGCCAGCAGCTCCGGGACAGGGGGTTCACCCCTCCACTTT
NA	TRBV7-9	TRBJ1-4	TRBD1	CASSSTGGLEKLFF	TGTGCCAGCAGCTCGACAGGGGGGCTCGAAAAACTGTTTTTT